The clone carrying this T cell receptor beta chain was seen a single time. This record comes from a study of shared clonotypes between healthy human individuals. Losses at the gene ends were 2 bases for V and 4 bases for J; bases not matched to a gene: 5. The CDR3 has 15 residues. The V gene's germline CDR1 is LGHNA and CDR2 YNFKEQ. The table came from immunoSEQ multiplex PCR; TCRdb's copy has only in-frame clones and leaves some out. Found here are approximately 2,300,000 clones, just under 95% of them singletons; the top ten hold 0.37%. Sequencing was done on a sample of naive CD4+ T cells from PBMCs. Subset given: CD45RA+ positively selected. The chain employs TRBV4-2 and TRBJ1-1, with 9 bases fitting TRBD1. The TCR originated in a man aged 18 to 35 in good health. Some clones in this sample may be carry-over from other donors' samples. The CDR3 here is CASSQPTGGGTEAFF. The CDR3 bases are TGTGCCAGCAGCCAACCGACAGGGGGAGGCACTGAAGCTTTCTTT.